This T cell receptor beta chain comes out of a study of vaccination and CD4 T cells after COVID-19. On the study more broadly: The cells were exposed to overlapping spike peptides originating from SARS-CoV-2, HCoV-NL63, HCoV-OC43 and HCoV-229E for stimulation. Notes on the study in general: Looking at convalescent patients, 304 of their 307 vaccine-specific clones were spike mono-reactive.

The CDR3 totals 15 residues. Per the germline V gene, CDR1 is MDHEN and CDR2 is SYDVKM. V was clipped by 2 bases and J by 0 bases, with 11 bases between them. An Oncomine TCR Beta short-read assay was used to sequence the DNA from cultured CD4+ T cells. Cultured CD4+ T cells were the source of extracted genomic DNA. TCRdb itself ran the PCR reads through MiXCR, one entry per CDR3 protein. The sample carries around 7,000 distinct CDR3 sequences, 33% recorded once. This clonotype was found a few times. What it binds is unknown. The sample's treatment: approximately nine-day PBMC culture with coronavirus spike peptide pools or control peptides (ViraFEST assay). According to the study, CD4+ T cells from the unexposed donor were gathered ahead of the COVID-19 pandemic (2011-2018). Two million PBMCs per well were cultured with about 10 IU/ml IL-2 and 9 to 10 ug/ml peptide pools.

This rearrangement joins TRBV28 to TRBJ2-7, with a tentative D call TRBD2 (5 bases). The TCR comes from a human donor in good health. Specimen: CD4+ T cells from blood, cultured in vitro. CDR3 DNA sequence: TGTGCCAGCAGTTTAATTACGGGGTCCTCCTACGAGCAGTACTTC. Translating gives CASSLITGSSYEQYF.